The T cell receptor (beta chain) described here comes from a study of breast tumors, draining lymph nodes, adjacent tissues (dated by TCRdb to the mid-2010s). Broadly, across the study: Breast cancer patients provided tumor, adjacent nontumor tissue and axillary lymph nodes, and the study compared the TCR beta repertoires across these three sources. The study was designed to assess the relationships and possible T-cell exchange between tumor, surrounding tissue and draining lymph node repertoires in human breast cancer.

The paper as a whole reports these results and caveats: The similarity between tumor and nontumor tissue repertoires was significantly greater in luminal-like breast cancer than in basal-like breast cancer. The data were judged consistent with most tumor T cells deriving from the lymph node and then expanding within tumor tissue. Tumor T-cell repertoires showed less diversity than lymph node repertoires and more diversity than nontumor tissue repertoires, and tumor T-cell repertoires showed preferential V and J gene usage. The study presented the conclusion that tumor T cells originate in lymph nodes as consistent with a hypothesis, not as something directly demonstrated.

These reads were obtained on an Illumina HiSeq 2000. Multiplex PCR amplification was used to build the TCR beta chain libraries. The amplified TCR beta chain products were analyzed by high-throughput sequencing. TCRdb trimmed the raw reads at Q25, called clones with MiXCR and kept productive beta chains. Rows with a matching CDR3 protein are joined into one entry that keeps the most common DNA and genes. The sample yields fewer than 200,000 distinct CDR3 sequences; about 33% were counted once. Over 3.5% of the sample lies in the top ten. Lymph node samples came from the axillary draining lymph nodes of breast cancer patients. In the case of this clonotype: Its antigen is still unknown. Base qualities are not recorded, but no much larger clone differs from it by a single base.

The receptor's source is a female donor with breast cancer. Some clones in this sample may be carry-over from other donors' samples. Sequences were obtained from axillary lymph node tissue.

The CDR3 reads CASSPGQGSQPQHF. The DNA is TGTGCCAGCAGCCCCGGACAGGGTTCTCAGCCCCAGCATTTT. Recombination linked TRBV7-9 to TRBJ1-5; 8 central nucleotides agree with TRBD1. Sequences SEHNR (CDR1) and FQNEAQ (CDR2) are obtained from the germline V gene (reference sequence). The CDR3, cysteine through phenylalanine, is 14 amino acids long. Only the CDR3 DNA is retained, 42 bases long and in frame from the first base. Ends trimmed: V by 5 bases, J by 6 bases; bases unmatched to a gene: 6. Beyond the CDR3, the reference TRBV7-9 and TRBJ1-5 genes provide the residues; the full variable domain reads: DTGVSQNPRHKITKRGQNVTFRCDPISEHNRLYWYRQTLGQGPEFLTYFQNEAQLEKSRLLSDRFSAERPKGSFSTLEIQRTEQGDSAMYLCASSPGQGSQPQHFGDGTRLSIL.